The 12 T cell receptor beta chains in this list originate from one sample, sequenced in a study of blood T cell repertoires in COVID-19. Sequencing used immunoSEQ multiplex PCR; TCRdb keeps in-frame clones, though not all of them. The repertoire holds a few hundred thousand clones, roughly 85% seen once, with around 3% in the top ten. Material for sequencing was peripheral blood. Every receptor here comes from a young woman with active or convalescent COVID-19.

The V gene is TRBV28, the J gene TRBJ1-5; D uncertain. The CDR3 consists of 13 residues. Germline V gene sequence: CDR1 MDHEN, CDR2 SYDVKM. The V end was cut by 7 bases, the J end by 0 bases, with 7 bases between. CDR3 in DNA: TGTGCCAGCACCCCTATTAGCAATCAGCCCCAGCATTTT. This codes for CASTPISNQPQHF.

This chain joins TRBV7-9 and TRBJ1-5, with D unclear. Germline V gene lookup returns CDR1 SEHNR and CDR2 FQNEAQ (reference sequence). CDR3 size: 15 residues. V lost 5 bases and J 7 bases, leaving 18 bases between the germline ends. Here the CDR3 reads CASSLFGSDSQPQHF. For the CDR3, the DNA is TGTGCCAGCAGCCTTTTCGGGTCCGATTCCCAGCCCCAGCATTTT.

The rearrangement joins TRBV10-3 to TRBJ2-5; D gene unclear. This CDR3 spans 13 amino acids. Trimming took off 4 bases at V and 2 bases at J, with 8 bases between the two ends. Germline V gene lookup returns CDR1 ENHRY and CDR2 SYGVKD. For the CDR3, the DNA is TGTGCCATCAGTGCCTCCTTACAAGAGACCCAGTACTTC. Its translation is CAISASLQETQYF.

This rearrangement joins TRBV28 to TRBJ2-7; D not resolved. With 1 base removed from V and 4 bases from J, the gap between germline ends came to 14 bases. This CDR3 is built from 15 residues. Germline V CDR1 and CDR2: MDHEN, SYDVKM. CDR3 residues: CASSLLVGVIYEQYF. The CDR3 DNA is TGTGCCAGCAGTTTATTAGTGGGCGTCATTTACGAGCAGTACTTC.

The gene calls are TRBV28 and TRBJ2-3; 10 bases align to TRBD1. The germline gives CDR1 MDHEN, CDR2 SYDVKM. The CDR3 extends over 17 amino acids. J lost 2 bases, V lost 3 bases, and 8 bases had no gene match. The CDR3 spells CASSLIGQGGNTDTQYF. Here the CDR3 DNA reads TGTGCCAGCAGTTTGATTGGACAGGGGGGCAACACAGATACGCAGTATTTT.

The chain recombines TRBV24-1 with TRBJ2-2, with D maybe TRBD1 (7 bases). Germline assignment: CDR1 KGHDR and CDR2 SFDVKD. Trimming took 4 bases from V and 3 from J, leaving 14 bases between them. There are 16 residues in the CDR3. In nucleotides, the CDR3 is TGTGCCACCAGTGACAGGGGGGATGGGGACACCGGGGAGCTGTTTTTT. Translated: CATSDRGDGDTGELFF.

This chain connects TRBV5-8 to TRBJ1-5; maybe TRBD1 (5 bases). The V and J ends lost 5 bases and 7 bases respectively, with 16 bases between them. The CDR3 runs 14 residues. CDR1 SGHTS and CDR2 YDEGEE come from the germline V gene. CDR3 sequence reads: CASSNDQGPQPQHF. The CDR3 DNA sequence: TGTGCCAGCAGTAATGATCAGGGCCCGCAGCCCCAGCATTTT.

The V call is TRBV25-1, the J call TRBJ2-7; TRBD1 matches at 9 bases. The CDR3 is 15 amino acids. V gave up 2 bases and J gave up 4 bases; unmatched junction bases: 6. Germline-derived CDR1 and CDR2 are MGHDK and SYGVNS. CDR3 DNA: TGTGCCAGCAGTGAAAATACAGGGGGCCCTTACGAGCAGTACTTC. Translation gives CASSENTGGPYEQYF.

V gene TRBV11-2 combines with J gene TRBJ2-2; no reliable D call. Per germline, CDR1 SGHAT and CDR2 FQNNGV. This CDR3 spans 16 amino acids. The V end was cut by 5 bases, the J end by 0 bases, with 13 bases between. The CDR3 loop reads CASSLQPAANTGELFF. The CDR3 bases are TGTGCCAGCAGCCTTCAACCCGCAGCGAACACCGGGGAGCTGTTTTTT. Looking up the rest from reference TRBV11-2 and TRBJ2-2 gives the full variable domain: EAGVAQSPRYKIIEKRQSVAFWCNPISGHATLYWYQQILGQGPKLLIQFQNNGVVDDSQLPKDRFSAERLKGVDSTLKIQPAKLEDSAVYLCASSLQPAANTGELFFGEGSRLTVL.

The gene calls are TRBV5-1 and TRBJ1-6; a weak D match, TRBD1 (6 bases). The CDR3 is 15 residues long. The ends were cut back, 3 bases at V and 9 bases at J, with 16 bases in the middle. Looked up from germline, CDR1 is SGHRS and CDR2 is YFSETQ. CDR3 coding DNA: TGCGCCAGCAGCTACGGACAGTCGAGGGGTTCACCCCTCCACTTT. Residues: CASSYGQSRGSPLHF.

The chain is built from TRBV7-2 and TRBJ2-5, with D maybe TRBD2 (5 bases). The CDR3 is 16 residues long. Trimming shortened V by 5 bases and J by 4 bases, and 20 bases separated the two germline ends. Germline CDR1 SGHTA, CDR2 FQGNSA. CDR3 coding DNA: TGTGCCAGCAGCCCCTCTGGCGGGTTTCGGGTAGAGACCCAGTACTTC. Translated: CASSPSGGFRVETQYF.

The V gene is TRBV5-4, the J gene TRBJ2-2, with 7 bases that match TRBD2. The CDR3 sequence is 16 residues long. Germline CDR1 and CDR2: SGHNT and YYREEE (reference sequence). V was pared by 2 bases and J by 6 bases, with 10 bases of the junction left unmatched. CDR3: CASSFVAGDISGELFF. Here the CDR3 DNA reads TGTGCCAGCAGCTTCGTCGCGGGGGATATCTCCGGGGAGCTGTTTTTT.